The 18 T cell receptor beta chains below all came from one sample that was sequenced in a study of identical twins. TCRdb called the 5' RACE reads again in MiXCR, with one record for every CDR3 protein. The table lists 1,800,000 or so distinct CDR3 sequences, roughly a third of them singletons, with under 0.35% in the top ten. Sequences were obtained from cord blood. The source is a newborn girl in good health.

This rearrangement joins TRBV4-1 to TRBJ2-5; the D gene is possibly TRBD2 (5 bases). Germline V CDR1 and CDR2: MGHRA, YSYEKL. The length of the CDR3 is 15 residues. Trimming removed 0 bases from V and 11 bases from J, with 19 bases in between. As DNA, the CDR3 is TGCGCCAGCAGCCAAGATCACGGGGTTTACAATGAGCAGTACTTC. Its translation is CASSQDHGVYNEQYF.

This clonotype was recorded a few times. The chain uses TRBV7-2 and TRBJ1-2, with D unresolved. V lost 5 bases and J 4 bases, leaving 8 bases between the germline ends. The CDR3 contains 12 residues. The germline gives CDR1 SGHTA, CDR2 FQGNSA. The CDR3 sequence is CASSRVSYGYTF. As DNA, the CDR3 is TGTGCCAGCAGCCGTGTGAGCTATGGCTACACCTTC.

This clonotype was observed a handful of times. CDR3 sequence (DNA): TGTGCCAGCAGCTTAGGGTCATTAGCGGGGCTCTACACAGATACGCAGTATTTT. Translation: CASSLGSLAGLYTDTQYF. This chain joins TRBV7-6 and TRBJ2-3; 8 positions match TRBD2. V lost 1 base to trimming and J lost 2 bases; unmatched junction nucleotides: 11. The CDR3 contains 18 residues. CDR1 and CDR2 (germline): SGHVS, FNYEAQ.

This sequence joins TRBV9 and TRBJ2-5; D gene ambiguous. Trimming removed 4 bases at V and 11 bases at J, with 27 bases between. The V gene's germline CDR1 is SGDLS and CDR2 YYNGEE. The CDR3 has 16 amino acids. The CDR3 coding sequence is TGTGCCAGCAGCCGCGACACGAGGAGCGTGTTTCATGAGCAGTACTTC. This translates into CASSRDTRSVFHEQYF.

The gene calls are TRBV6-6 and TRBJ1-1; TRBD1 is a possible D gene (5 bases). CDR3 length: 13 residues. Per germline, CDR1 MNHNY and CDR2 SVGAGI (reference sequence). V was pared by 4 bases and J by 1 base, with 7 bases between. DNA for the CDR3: TGTGCCAGCAGTTCGGGGGAGAACACTGAAGCTTTCTTT. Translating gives CASSSGENTEAFF.

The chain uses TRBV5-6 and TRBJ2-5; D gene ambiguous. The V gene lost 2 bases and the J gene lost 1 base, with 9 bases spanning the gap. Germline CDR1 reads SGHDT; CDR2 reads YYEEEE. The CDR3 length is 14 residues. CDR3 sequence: CASSFVRTQETQYF. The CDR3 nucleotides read TGTGCCAGCAGCTTTGTCCGGACCCAAGAGACCCAGTACTTC.

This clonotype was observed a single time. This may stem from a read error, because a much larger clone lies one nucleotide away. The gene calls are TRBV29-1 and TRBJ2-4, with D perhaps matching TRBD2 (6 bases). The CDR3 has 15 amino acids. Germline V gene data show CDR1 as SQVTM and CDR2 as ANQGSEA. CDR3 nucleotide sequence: TGCAGCGCTGAAGAGCGGGCTCTAGCCAAAAACATTCAGTACTTC. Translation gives CSAEERALAKNIQYF.

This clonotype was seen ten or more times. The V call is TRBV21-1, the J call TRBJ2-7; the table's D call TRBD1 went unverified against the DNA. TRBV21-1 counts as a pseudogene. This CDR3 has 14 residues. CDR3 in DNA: TGTGCCAGCAGCGAGAGGACAGGCTCCTACGAGCAGTACTTC. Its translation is CASSERTGSYEQYF.

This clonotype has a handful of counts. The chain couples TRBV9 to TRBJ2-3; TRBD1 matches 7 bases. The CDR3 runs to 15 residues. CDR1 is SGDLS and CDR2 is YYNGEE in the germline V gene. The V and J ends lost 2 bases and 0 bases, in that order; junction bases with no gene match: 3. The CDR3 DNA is TGTGCCAGCAGCGTTTGGACAGGCAGCACAGATACGCAGTATTTT. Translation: CASSVWTGSTDTQYF.

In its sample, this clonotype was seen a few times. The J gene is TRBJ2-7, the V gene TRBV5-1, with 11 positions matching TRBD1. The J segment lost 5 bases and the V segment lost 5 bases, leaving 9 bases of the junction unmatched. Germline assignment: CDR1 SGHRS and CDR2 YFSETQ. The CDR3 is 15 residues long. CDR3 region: CASSSSWTGGDEQYF. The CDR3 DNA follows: TGCGCCAGCAGTTCCTCCTGGACAGGGGGCGACGAGCAGTACTTC. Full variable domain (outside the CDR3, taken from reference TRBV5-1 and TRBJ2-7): KAGVTQTPRYLIKTRGQQVTLSCSPISGHRSVSWYQQTPGQGLQFLFEYFSETQRNKGNFPGRFSGRQFSNSRSEMNVSTLELGDSALYLCASSSSWTGGDEQYFGPGTRLTVT.

The CDR3 DNA sequence: TGTGCCAGCAGCTTAGCCCCGTTCGATTACGAGCAGTACTTC. Its protein product is CASSLAPFDYEQYF. The chain is built from TRBV7-9 and TRBJ2-7; the D is unclear. Germline V CDR1 and CDR2: SEHNR, FQNEAQ (reference sequence). CDR3 length: 14 residues. V lost 0 bases, J lost 4 bases, and 10 bases lay in between. Full variable domain (missing parts from reference TRBV7-9 and TRBJ2-7): DTGVSQNPRHKITKRGQNVTFRCDPISEHNRLYWYRQTLGQGPEFLTYFQNEAQLEKSRLLSDRFSAERPKGSFSTLEIQRTEQGDSAMYLCASSLAPFDYEQYFGPGTRLTVT.

The CDR3 region has the DNA TGTGCCAGCCGGTTAGGGGCCACCAATCAGCCCCAGCATTTT. The encoded protein is CASRLGATNQPQHF. V is TRBV6-2 or TRBV6-3 and J is TRBJ1-5; a weak D match, TRBD1 (5 bases). Trimming left V 8 bases short and J 3 bases short, with 14 bases between. Germline V gene sequence: CDR1 MNHEY, CDR2 SVGEGT. The length of the CDR3 is 14 residues.

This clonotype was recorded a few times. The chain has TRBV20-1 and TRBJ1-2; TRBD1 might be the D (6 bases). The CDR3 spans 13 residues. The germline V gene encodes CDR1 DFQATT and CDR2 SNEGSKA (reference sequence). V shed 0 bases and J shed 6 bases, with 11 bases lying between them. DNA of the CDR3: TGCAGTGCTAGAGATCGGGGGGCGAATGGCTACACCTTC. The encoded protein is CSARDRGANGYTF.

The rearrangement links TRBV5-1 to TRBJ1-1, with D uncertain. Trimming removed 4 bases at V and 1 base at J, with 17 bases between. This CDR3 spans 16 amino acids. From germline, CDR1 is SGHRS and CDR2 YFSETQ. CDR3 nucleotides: TGCGCCAGCAGCCCGCATAGAGGGAGGGCGAACACTGAAGCTTTCTTT. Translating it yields CASSPHRGRANTEAFF. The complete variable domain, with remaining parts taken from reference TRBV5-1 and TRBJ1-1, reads KAGVTQTPRYLIKTRGQQVTLSCSPISGHRSVSWYQQTPGQGLQFLFEYFSETQRNKGNFPGRFSGRQFSNSRSEMNVSTLELGDSALYLCASSPHRGRANTEAFFGQGTRLTVV.

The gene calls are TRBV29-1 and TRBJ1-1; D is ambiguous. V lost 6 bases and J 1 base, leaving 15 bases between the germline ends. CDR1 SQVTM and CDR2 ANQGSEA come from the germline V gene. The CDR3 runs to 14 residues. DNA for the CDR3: TGCAGCGTCGTGGACCGGGGAACGAACACTGAAGCTTTCTTT. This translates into CSVVDRGTNTEAFF.

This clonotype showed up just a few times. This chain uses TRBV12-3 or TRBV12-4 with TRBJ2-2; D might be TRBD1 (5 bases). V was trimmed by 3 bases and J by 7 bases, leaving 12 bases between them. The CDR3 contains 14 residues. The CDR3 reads CASSLRRGGGELFF. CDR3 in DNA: TGTGCCAGCAGTTTGAGAAGGGGCGGCGGGGAGCTGTTTTTT.

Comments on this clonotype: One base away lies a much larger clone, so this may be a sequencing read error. Here the CDR3 DNA reads TGCGCCAGCAGATTGCCCGGGGGGGCGAAGTACGATGAGCAGTTCTTC. This sequence encodes CASRLPGGAKYDEQFF. This chain links TRBV5-1 with TRBJ2-1; TRBD2 aligns across 8 bases. Germline-derived CDR1 and CDR2 are SGHRS and YFSETQ. V shed 5 bases and J 8 bases; nucleotides not matched to a gene: 15. The CDR3 loop spans 16 amino acids.

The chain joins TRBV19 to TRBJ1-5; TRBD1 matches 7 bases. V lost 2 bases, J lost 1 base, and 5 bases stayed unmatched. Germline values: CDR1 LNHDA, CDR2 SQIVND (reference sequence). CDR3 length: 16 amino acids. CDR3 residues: CASSITGAISNQPQHF. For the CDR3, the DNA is TGTGCCAGTAGTATAACAGGGGCGATAAGCAATCAGCCCCAGCATTTT.